Listed below are T cell receptor beta chains from one sample, sequenced in a study of blood T cell repertoires in COVID-19. Assay: immunoSEQ multiplex PCR; the TCRdb copy retains only in-frame clones and omits some. The table lists under 75,000 clones, 76% of them singletons. The material sequenced was peripheral blood. These receptors all stem from a woman of 80 years or more with acute or convalescent COVID-19. The CDR3 runs from the conserved cysteine through the conserved F or W. Each record gives: V gene, clone size, D gene, J gene, CDR3 protein, CDR3 DNA. The D gene is left open where the match is weak. Size is omitted from some rows. Given values are once, few, many or a class for expanded clones.

v_gene: TRBV15; abundance: .; d_gene: TRBD1; j_gene: TRBJ1-4; CDR3aa: CATSRSTGGRDEKLFF; CDR3nt: TGTGCCACCAGCAGATCGACAGGGGGCAGGGATGAAAAACTGTTTTTT
v_gene: TRBV2; abundance: .; d_gene: TRBD1; j_gene: TRBJ2-5; CDR3aa: CASRTGGETQYF; CDR3nt: TGTGCCAGCCGGACAGGGGGGGAGACCCAGTACTTC
v_gene: TRBV12-3/TRBV12-4; abundance: .; d_gene: TRBD2; j_gene: TRBJ2-1; CDR3aa: CASIAGVSDEQFF; CDR3nt: TGTGCCAGTATAGCGGGAGTTAGCGATGAGCAGTTCTTC
v_gene: TRBV18; abundance: few; d_gene: TRBD2; j_gene: TRBJ2-1; CDR3aa: CASSRLAGVGTDEQFF; CDR3nt: TGTGCCAGCTCACGACTAGCGGGAGTTGGCACAGATGAGCAGTTCTTC
v_gene: TRBV4-3; abundance: .; d_gene: TRBD2; j_gene: TRBJ2-5; CDR3aa: CASSPVGLAVGGETQYF; CDR3nt: TGCGCCAGCAGCCCAGTCGGTCTAGCGGTTGGAGGCGAGACCCAGTACTTC
v_gene: TRBV28; abundance: .; d_gene: .; j_gene: TRBJ1-1; CDR3aa: CASSFRDRGTINTEAFF; CDR3nt: TGTGCCAGCAGTTTTCGGGATAGGGGGACAATTAACACTGAAGCTTTCTTT
v_gene: TRBV3-1/TRBV3-2; abundance: .; d_gene: .; j_gene: TRBJ2-3; CDR3aa: CASSQDLVRRGTTDTQYF; CDR3nt: TGTGCCAGCAGCCAAGATTTGGTTCGGAGGGGAACCACAGATACGCAGTATTTT
v_gene: TRBV27; abundance: .; d_gene: TRBD1; j_gene: TRBJ2-7; CDR3aa: CASSTRVTGGEFEQYF; CDR3nt: TGTGCCAGCAGTACCCGGGTGACAGGGGGGGAGTTCGAGCAGTACTTC
v_gene: TRBV19; abundance: .; d_gene: .; j_gene: TRBJ1-6; CDR3aa: CASNLDSYNSPLHF; CDR3nt: TGTGCCAGTAACCTCGACAGTTATAATTCACCCCTCCACTTT
v_gene: TRBV27; abundance: .; d_gene: TRBD1; j_gene: TRBJ1-6; CDR3aa: CASSFRQGDNSPLHF; CDR3nt: TGTGCCAGCAGTTTTAGACAGGGGGATAATTCACCCCTCCACTTT
v_gene: TRBV27; abundance: .; d_gene: .; j_gene: TRBJ2-1; CDR3aa: CASSSASATSYNEQFF; CDR3nt: TGTGCCAGCAGTTCGGCTAGCGCTACCTCCTACAATGAGCAGTTCTTC
v_gene: TRBV6-5; abundance: .; d_gene: .; j_gene: TRBJ1-1; CDR3aa: CASSPQGLNTEAFF; CDR3nt: TGTGCCAGCAGTCCGCAGGGGCTGAACACTGAAGCTTTCTTT
v_gene: TRBV11-1; abundance: .; d_gene: .; j_gene: TRBJ2-1; CDR3aa: CASSEGLLNNEQFF; CDR3nt: TGTGCCAGCAGCGAAGGACTGTTAAACAATGAGCAGTTCTTC
v_gene: TRBV7-2; abundance: .; d_gene: TRBD1; j_gene: TRBJ2-7; CDR3aa: CASSRGQGGSYEQYF; CDR3nt: TGTGCCAGCAGCCGCGGACAGGGGGGCTCCTACGAGCAGTACTTC